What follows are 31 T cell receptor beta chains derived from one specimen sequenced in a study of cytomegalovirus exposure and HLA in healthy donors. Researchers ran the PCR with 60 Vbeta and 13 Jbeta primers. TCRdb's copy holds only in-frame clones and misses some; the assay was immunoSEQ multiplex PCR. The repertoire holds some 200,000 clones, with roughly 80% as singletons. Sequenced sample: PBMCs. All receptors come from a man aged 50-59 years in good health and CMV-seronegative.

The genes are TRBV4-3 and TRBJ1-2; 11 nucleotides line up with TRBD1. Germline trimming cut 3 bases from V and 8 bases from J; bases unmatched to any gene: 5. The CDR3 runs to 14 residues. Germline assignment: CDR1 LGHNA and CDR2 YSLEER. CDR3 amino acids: CASSQGQGGYGYTF. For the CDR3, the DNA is TGCGCCAGCAGCCAGGGACAGGGGGGGTACGGCTACACCTTC.

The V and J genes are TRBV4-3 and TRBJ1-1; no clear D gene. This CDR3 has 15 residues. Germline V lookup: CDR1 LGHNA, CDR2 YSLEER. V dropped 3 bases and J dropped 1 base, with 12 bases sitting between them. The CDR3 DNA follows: TGCGCCAGCAGCCAGGGAGGCATAGAGAACACTGAAGCTTTCTTT. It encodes CASSQGGIENTEAFF.

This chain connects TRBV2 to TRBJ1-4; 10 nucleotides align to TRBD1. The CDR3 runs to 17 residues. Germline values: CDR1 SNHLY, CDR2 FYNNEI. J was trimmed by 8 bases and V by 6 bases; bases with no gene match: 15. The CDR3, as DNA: TGTGCCAGCAGCGCCCCGGGACAGGGGCCCATTTTGGAAAAACTGTTTTTT. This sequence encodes CASSAPGQGPILEKLFF.

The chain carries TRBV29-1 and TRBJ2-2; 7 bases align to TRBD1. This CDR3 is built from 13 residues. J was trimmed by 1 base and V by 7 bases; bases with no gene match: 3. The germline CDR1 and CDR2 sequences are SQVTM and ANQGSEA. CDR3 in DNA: TGCAGCGCTAGGACAGGGAACACCGGGGAGCTGTTTTTT. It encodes CSARTGNTGELFF.

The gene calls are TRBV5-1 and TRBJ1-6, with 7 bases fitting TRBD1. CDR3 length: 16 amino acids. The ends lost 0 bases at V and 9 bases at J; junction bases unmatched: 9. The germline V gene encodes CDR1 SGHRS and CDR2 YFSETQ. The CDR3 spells CASSLEPAGGPSPLHF. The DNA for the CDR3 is TGCGCCAGCAGCTTGGAACCCGCAGGGGGACCTTCACCCCTCCACTTT.

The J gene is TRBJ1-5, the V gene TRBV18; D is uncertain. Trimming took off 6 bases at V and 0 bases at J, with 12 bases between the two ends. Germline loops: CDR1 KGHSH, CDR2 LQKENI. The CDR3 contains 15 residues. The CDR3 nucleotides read TGTGCCAGCTCCGAAGCGGGGAATAGCAATCAGCCCCAGCATTTT. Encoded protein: CASSEAGNSNQPQHF.

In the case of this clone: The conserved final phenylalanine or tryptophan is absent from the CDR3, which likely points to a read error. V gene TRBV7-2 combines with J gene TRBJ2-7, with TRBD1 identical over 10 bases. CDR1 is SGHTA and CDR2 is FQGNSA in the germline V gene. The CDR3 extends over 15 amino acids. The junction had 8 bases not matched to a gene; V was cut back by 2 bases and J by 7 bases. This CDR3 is CASSLMGTGVGEQYL. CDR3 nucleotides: TGTGCCAGCAGCTTAATGGGGACAGGGGTGGGGGAGCAGTACCTC.

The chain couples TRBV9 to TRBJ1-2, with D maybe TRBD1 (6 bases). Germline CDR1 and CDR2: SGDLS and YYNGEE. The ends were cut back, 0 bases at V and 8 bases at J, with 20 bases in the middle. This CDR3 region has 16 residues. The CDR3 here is CASSVDRSDRPGGYTF. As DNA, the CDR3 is TGTGCCAGCAGCGTAGATCGATCAGACAGGCCGGGCGGCTACACCTTC.

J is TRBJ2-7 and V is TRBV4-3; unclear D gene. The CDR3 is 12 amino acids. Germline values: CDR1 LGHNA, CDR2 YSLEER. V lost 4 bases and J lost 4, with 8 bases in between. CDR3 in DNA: TGCGCCAGCAGCCGAAGGAGTTACGAGCAGTACTTC. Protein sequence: CASSRRSYEQYF.

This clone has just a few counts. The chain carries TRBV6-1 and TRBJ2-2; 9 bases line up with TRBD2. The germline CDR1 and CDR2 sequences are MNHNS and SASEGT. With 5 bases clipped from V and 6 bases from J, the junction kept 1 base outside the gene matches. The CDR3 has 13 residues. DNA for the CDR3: TGTGCCAGCAGTCGGACTAGCGCCGGGGAGCTGTTTTTT. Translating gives CASSRTSAGELFF.

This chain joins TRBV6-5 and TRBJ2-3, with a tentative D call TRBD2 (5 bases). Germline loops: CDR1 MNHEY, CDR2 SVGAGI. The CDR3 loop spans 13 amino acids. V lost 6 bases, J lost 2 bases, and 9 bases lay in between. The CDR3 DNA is TGTGCCAGCAGAGACGACTACACAGATACGCAGTATTTT. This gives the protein CASRDDYTDTQYF.

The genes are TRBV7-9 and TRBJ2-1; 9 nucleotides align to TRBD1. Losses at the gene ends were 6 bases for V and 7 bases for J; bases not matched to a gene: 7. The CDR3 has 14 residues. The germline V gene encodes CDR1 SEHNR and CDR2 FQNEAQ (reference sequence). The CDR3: CASSPGQGGNEQFF. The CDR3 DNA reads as TGTGCCAGCAGTCCGGGACAGGGAGGGAATGAGCAGTTCTTC.

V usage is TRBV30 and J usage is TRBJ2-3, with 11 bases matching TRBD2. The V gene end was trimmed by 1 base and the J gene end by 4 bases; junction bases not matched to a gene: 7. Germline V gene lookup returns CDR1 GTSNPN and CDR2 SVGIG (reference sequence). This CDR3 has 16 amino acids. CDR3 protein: CAWSELAGGFADTQYF. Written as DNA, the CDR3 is TGTGCCTGGAGTGAGTTAGCGGGGGGGTTCGCAGATACGCAGTATTTT.

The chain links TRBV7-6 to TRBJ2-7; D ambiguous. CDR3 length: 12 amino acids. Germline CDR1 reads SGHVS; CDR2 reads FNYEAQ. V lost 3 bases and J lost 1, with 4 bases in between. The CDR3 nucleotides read TGTGCCAGCAGCTTGACATCCTACGAGCAGTACTTC. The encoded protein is CASSLTSYEQYF.

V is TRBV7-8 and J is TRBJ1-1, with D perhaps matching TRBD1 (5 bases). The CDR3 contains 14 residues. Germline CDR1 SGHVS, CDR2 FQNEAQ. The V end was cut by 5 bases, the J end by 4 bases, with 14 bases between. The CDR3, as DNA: TGTGCCAGCAGCCCCGGGGGGGGGATCACTGAAGCTTTCTTT. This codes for CASSPGGGITEAFF.

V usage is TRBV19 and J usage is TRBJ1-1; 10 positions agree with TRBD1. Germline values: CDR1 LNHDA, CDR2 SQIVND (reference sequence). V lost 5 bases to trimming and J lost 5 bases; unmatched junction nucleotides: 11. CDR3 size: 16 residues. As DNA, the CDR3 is TGTGCCAGTAGTGCTAGGGACAGGGGACAGAGAACTGAAGCTTTCTTT. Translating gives CASSARDRGQRTEAFF.

CDR3 loop: CASRTGVNYGYTF. The CDR3 coding sequence is TGTGCCAGCCGGACAGGGGTCAACTATGGCTACACCTTC. V gene TRBV2 combines with J gene TRBJ1-2; 9 bases agree with TRBD1. Germline V CDR1 and CDR2: SNHLY, FYNNEI. The CDR3 has 13 amino acids. V was pared by 8 bases and J by 2 bases, with 3 bases of the junction left unmatched.

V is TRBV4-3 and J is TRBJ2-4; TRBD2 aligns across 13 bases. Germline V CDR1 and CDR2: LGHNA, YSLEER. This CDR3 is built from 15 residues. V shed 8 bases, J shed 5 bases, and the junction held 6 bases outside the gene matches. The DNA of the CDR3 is TGCGCCAGCCGACTTACTAGCGGGGGGGAAAACATTCAGTACTTC. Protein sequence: CASRLTSGGENIQYF.

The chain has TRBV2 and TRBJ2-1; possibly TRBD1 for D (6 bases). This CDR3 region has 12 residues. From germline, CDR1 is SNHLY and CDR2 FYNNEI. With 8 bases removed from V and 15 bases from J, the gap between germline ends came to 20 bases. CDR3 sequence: CASGQYSHSLFF. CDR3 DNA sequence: TGTGCCAGCGGACAGTACTCTCACAGCTTGTTCTTC.

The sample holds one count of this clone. The CDR3 DNA reads as TGCAGCGTTGGCGCGGACAGGCTAGGGAGAGGCACTGAAGCTTTCTTT. This encodes CSVGADRLGRGTEAFF. The genes are TRBV29-1 and TRBJ1-1; 7 nucleotides match TRBD1. Germline CDR1 is SQVTM and CDR2 is ANQGSEA. V lost 4 bases, J lost 4 bases, and 15 bases stayed unmatched. The CDR3 is made up of 16 amino acids.

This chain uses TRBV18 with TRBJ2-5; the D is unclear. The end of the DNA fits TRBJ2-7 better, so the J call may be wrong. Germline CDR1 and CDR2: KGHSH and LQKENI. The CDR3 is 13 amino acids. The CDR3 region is CASSPGFDYEQYF. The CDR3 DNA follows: TGTGCCAGCTCACCAGGGTTTGACTACGAGCAGTACTTC.

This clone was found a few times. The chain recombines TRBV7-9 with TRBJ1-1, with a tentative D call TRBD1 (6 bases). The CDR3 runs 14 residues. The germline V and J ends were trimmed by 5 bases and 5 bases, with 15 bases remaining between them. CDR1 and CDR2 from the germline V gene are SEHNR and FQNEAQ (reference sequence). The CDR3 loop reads CASSPLRGGTEAFF. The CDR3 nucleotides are TGTGCCAGCAGCCCCTTGAGGGGGGGGACTGAAGCTTTCTTT.

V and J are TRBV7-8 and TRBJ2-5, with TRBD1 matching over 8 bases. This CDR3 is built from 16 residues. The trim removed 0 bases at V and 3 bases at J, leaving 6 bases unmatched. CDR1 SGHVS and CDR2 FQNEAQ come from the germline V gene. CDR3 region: CASSLAGQGAKETQYF. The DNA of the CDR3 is TGTGCCAGCAGCTTAGCGGGGCAGGGGGCGAAAGAGACCCAGTACTTC.

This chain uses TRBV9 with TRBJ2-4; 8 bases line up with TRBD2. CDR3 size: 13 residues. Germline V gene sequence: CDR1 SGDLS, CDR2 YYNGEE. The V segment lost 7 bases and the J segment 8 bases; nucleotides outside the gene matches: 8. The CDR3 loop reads CASGAGALDIQYF. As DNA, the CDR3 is TGTGCCAGCGGAGCGGGGGCCTTGGACATTCAGTACTTC.

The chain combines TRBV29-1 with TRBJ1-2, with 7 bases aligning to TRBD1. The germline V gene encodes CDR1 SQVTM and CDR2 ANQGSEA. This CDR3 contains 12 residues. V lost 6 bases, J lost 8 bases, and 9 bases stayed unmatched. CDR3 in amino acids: CSVIQGQAGYTF. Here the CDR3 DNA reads TGCAGCGTGATACAGGGGCAGGCGGGCTACACCTTC.

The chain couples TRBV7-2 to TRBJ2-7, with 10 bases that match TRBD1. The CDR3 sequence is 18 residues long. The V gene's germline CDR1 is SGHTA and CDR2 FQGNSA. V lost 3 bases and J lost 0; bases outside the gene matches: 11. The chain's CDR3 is CASSFPSAGQGISYEQYF. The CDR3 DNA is TGTGCCAGCAGCTTCCCGTCGGCGGGACAGGGGATCTCCTACGAGCAGTACTTC.

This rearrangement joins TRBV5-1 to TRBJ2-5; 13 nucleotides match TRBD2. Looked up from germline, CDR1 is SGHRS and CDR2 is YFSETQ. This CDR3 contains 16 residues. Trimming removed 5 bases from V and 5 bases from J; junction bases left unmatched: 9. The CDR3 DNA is TGCGCCAGCAGTTATACGAAGACTAGCGGGGGGGAGACCCAGTACTTC. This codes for CASSYTKTSGGETQYF.

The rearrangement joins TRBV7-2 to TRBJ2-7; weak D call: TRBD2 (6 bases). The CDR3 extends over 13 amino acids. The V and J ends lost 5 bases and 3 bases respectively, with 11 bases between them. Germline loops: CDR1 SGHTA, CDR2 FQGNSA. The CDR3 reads CASSRDFYYEQYF. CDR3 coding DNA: TGTGCCAGCAGCCGGGACTTCTACTACGAGCAGTACTTC.

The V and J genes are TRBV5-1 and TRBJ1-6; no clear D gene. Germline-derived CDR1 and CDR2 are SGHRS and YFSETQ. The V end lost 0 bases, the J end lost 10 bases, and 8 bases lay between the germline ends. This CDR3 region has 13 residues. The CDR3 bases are TGCGCCAGCAGCTTGGCCGGGGAATCACCCCTCCACTTT. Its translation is CASSLAGESPLHF.

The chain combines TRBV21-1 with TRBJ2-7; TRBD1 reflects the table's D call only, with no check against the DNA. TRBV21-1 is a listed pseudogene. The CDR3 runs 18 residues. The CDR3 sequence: CASSSAGLAPHTPYEQYF. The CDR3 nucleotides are TGTGCCAGCAGCAGCGCAGGCCTGGCTCCTCACACTCCCTACGAGCAGTACTTC.

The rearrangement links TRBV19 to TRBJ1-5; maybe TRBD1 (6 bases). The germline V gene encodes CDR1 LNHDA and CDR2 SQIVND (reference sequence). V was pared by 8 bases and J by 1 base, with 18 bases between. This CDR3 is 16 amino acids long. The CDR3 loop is CASSDEGGKSNQPQHF. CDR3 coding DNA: TGTGCCAGTTCGGACGAGGGGGGGAAGAGCAATCAGCCCCAGCATTTT.